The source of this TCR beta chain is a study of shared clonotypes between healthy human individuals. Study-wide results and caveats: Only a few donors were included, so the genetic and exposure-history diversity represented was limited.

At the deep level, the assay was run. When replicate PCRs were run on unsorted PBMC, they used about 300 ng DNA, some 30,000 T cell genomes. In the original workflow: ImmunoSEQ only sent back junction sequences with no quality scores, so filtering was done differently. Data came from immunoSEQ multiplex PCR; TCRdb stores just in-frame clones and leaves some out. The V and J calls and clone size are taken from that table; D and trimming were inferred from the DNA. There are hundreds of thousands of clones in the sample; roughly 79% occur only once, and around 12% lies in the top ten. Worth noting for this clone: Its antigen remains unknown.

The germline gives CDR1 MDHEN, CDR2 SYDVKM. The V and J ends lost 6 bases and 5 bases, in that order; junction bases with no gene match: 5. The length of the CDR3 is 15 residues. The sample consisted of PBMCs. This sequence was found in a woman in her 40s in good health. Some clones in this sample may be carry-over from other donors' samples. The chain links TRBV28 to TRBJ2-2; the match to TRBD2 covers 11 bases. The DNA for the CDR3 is TGTGCCAGCAGAGGTTCTAGCGGGAGGACCGGGGAGCTGTTTTTT. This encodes CASRGSSGRTGELFF.